The 10 T cell receptor beta chains below were found in one sample sequenced in a study of cytomegalovirus exposure and HLA in healthy donors. This PCR relied on a set of 60 Vbeta primers and 13 Jbeta primers. Method: immunoSEQ multiplex PCR; TCRdb's copy keeps in-frame clones and lacks some. The table lists about 170,000 clones, more than 75% of them singletons. The sequencing input was PBMCs. These receptors came from a man aged 30 to 39 in good health and CMV-seropositive.

CDR3 region: CASSPRGYRMSYEQYF. CDR3 nucleotide sequence: TGTGCCAGCAGCCCCAGGGGGTACAGGATGTCCTACGAGCAGTACTTC. This chain connects TRBV11-3 to TRBJ2-7; 7 positions match TRBD1. The V gene's germline CDR1 is SGHNT and CDR2 YENEEA. CDR3 length: 16 residues. The V segment lost 5 bases and the J segment 1 base; nucleotides outside the gene matches: 11.

The chain is built from TRBV7-3 and TRBJ2-2; the D gene is possibly TRBD2 (5 bases). This CDR3 contains 15 residues. Germline V gene data show CDR1 as SGHTA and CDR2 as FQGTGA. Trimming took 2 bases from V and 6 from J, leaving 13 bases between them. DNA for the CDR3: TGTGCCAGCAGCTTAGGACTGGGCATGGCCGGGGAGCTGTTTTTT. It codes for CASSLGLGMAGELFF.

V is TRBV2 and J is TRBJ2-7; D perhaps matches TRBD2 (5 bases). The CDR3 is 15 residues long. The V and J ends lost 1 base and 2 bases respectively, with 12 bases between them. Germline V gene data show CDR1 as SNHLY and CDR2 as FYNNEI. In nucleotides, the CDR3 is TGTGCCAGCAGTGAAGACGCCGGGGTCCCCTACGAGCAGTACTTC. Its translation is CASSEDAGVPYEQYF. The entire variable domain, with the rest obtained from reference TRBV2 and TRBJ2-7, is as follows: EPEVTQTPSHQVTQMGQEVILRCVPISNHLYFYWYRQILGQKVEFLVSFYNNEISEKSEIFDDQFSVERPDGSNFTLKIRSTKLEDSAMYFCASSEDAGVPYEQYFGPGTRLTVT.

V usage is TRBV2 and J usage is TRBJ2-1, with D maybe TRBD2 (5 bases). Trimming pared 6 bases from V and 6 bases from J, leaving 15 bases between. The CDR3 runs to 14 residues. CDR1 is SNHLY and CDR2 is FYNNEI in the germline V gene. CDR3 residues: CASSHGDGINEQFF. The DNA for the CDR3 is TGTGCCAGCAGCCACGGGGATGGTATCAATGAGCAGTTCTTC.

The V gene is TRBV19, the J gene TRBJ2-5; possible D gene TRBD1, 6 bases. This CDR3 is 13 amino acids long. Trimming removed 8 bases at V and 5 bases at J, with 15 bases between. Germline V gives CDR1 LNHDA, CDR2 SQIVND (reference sequence). The CDR3: CASRSPGVETQYF. For the CDR3, the DNA is TGTGCCAGTCGGTCCCCAGGGGTGGAGACCCAGTACTTC.

The rearrangement links TRBV7-9 to TRBJ1-1, with 7 bases matching TRBD1. This CDR3 spans 14 amino acids. The junction had 8 bases not matched to a gene; V was cut back by 6 bases and J by 4 bases. Germline CDR1 and CDR2: SEHNR and FQNEAQ (reference sequence). The CDR3 sequence: CASSLQGQGTEAFF. The DNA for the CDR3 is TGTGCCAGCAGTTTACAGGGGCAGGGCACTGAAGCTTTCTTT.

The chain employs TRBV19 and TRBJ2-5; 10 bases are a match to TRBD2. The germline V gene encodes CDR1 LNHDA and CDR2 SQIVND (reference sequence). The CDR3 has 16 amino acids. The V gene end was trimmed by 6 bases and the J gene end by 4 bases; junction bases not matched to a gene: 11. The CDR3 loop is CASRGGAGGPGETQYF. CDR3 DNA sequence: TGTGCCAGTAGAGGAGGAGCGGGAGGGCCGGGAGAGACCCAGTACTTC.

The chain has TRBV7-2 and TRBJ2-6; D perhaps matches TRBD1 (5 bases). The CDR3 extends over 16 amino acids. Germline V CDR1 and CDR2: SGHTA, FQGNSA. The V end was cut by 5 bases, the J end by 2 bases, with 13 bases between. The CDR3 reads CASSRGHNPGANVLTF. For the CDR3, the DNA is TGTGCCAGCAGCCGAGGACACAACCCTGGGGCCAACGTCCTGACTTTC.

The chain uses TRBV7-8 and TRBJ1-5; 8 bases align to TRBD1. Germline V gives CDR1 SGHVS, CDR2 FQNEAQ. This CDR3 comprises 14 residues. The V gene end was trimmed by 3 bases and the J gene end by 6 bases; junction bases not matched to a gene: 4. The chain's CDR3 is CASSFGTGTQPQHF. CDR3 DNA sequence: TGTGCCAGCAGCTTTGGGACAGGAACTCAGCCCCAGCATTTT.

The V gene is TRBV5-1, the J gene TRBJ1-4; D may be TRBD1 (5 bases). V was pared by 4 bases and J by 8 bases, with 21 bases between. The CDR3 is 16 residues long. CDR1 and CDR2 (germline): SGHRS, YFSETQ. DNA of the CDR3: TGCGCCAGCAGCCGCGCCCTACAAGGAGGGGACGAAAAACTGTTTTTT. Amino acid sequence: CASSRALQGGDEKLFF.